This entry features one T cell receptor beta chain sequence. What it binds is unknown. This sample was included in a study of cytomegalovirus exposure and HLA in healthy donors. Notes on the study in general: In a later analysis, a missense DCLRE1C variant was linked to TCR beta V- and J-gene trimming.

The ends were cut back, 4 bases at V and 0 bases at J, with 6 bases in the middle. The CDR3 runs to 13 residues. Germline assignment: CDR1 ENHRY and CDR2 SYGVKD. The PCR contained 60 Vbeta and 13 Jbeta primers. Produced via immunoSEQ multiplex PCR; TCRdb's table is partial and in-frame only. The table lists fewer than 250,000 clones, 65% to 85% of them singletons. The sequence was obtained from a woman between 18 and 29 years old in good health and CMV-seronegative. Sequences were obtained from PBMCs. V and J are TRBV10-3 and TRBJ2-5; D gene ambiguous. The CDR3 region has the DNA TGTGCCATCAGTGCTGGGCACCAAGAGACCCAGTACTTC. Residues: CAISAGHQETQYF.